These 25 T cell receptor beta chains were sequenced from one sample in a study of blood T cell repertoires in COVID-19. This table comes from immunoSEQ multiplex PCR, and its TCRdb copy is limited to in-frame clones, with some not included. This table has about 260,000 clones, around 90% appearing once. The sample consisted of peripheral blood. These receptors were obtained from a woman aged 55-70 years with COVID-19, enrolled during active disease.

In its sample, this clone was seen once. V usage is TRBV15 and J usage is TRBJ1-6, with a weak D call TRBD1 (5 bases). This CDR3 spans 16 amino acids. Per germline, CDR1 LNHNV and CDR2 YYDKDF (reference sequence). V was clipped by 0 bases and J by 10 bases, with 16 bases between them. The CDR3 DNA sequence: TGTGCCACCAGCAGAGATCTTGCAGGGATAGAATCACCCCTCCACTTT. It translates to CATSRDLAGIESPLHF. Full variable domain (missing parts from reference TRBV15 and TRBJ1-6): DAMVIQNPRYQVTQFGKPVTLSCSQTLNHNVMYWYQQKSSQAPKLLFHYYDKDFNNEADTPDNFQSRRPNTSFCFLDIRSPGLGDTAMYLCATSRDLAGIESPLHFGNGTRLTVT.

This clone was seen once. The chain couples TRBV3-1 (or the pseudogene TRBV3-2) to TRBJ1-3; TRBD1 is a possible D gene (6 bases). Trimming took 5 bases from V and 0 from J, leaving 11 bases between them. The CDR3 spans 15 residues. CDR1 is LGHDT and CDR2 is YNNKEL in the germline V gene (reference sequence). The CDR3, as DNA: TGTGCCAGCAGCTTCGGACAGTTCTCTGGAAACACCATATATTTT. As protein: CASSFGQFSGNTIYF.

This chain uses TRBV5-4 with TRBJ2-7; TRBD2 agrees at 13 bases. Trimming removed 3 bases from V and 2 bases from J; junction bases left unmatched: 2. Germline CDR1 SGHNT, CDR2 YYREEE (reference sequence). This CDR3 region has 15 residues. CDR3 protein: CASSSGTSGTYEQYF. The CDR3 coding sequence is TGTGCCAGCAGCTCAGGGACTAGCGGGACCTACGAGCAGTACTTC.

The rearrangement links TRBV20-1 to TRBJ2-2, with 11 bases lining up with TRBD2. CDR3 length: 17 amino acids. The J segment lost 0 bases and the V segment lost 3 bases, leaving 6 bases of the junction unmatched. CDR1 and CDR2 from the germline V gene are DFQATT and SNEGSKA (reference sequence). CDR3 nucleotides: TGCAGTGCTAGTCCTACTAGCGGGAGATCGAACACCGGGGAGCTGTTTTTT. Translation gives CSASPTSGRSNTGELFF.

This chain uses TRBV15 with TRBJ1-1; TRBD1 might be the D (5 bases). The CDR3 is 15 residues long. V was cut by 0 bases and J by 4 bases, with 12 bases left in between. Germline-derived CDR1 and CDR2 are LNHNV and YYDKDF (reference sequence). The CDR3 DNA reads TGTGCCACCAGCAGAGAGCGGACAAAGGGCACTGAAGCTTTCTTT. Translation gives CATSRERTKGTEAFF.

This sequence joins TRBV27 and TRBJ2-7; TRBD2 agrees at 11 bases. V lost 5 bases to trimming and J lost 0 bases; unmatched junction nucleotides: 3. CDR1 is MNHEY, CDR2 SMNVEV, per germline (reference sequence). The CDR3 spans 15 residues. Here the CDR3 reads CASSRTSGFSYEQYF. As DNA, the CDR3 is TGTGCCAGCAGTCGGACTAGCGGGTTCTCCTACGAGCAGTACTTC.

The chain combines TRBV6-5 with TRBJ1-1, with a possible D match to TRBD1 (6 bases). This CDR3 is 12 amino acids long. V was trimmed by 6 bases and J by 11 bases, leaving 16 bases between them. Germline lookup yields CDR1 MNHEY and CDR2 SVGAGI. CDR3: CASSSPSRGAFF. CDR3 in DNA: TGTGCCAGCAGCTCCCCTTCGAGGGGGGCTTTCTTT.

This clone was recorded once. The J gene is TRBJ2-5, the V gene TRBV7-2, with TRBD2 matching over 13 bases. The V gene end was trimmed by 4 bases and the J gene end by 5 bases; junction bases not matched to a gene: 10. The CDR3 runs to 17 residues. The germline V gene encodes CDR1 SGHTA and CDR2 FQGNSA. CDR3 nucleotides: TGTGCCAGCAGCTACCCGCGGACTAGCGGGAGCGGTGAGACCCAGTACTTC. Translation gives CASSYPRTSGSGETQYF.

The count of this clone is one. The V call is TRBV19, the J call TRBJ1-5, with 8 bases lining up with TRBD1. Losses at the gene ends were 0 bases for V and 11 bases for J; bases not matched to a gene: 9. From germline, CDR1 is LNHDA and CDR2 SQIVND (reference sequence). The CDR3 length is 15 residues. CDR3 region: CASSIDHNRGIAQHF. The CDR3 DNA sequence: TGTGCCAGTAGTATAGATCACAACAGGGGGATCGCCCAGCATTTT.

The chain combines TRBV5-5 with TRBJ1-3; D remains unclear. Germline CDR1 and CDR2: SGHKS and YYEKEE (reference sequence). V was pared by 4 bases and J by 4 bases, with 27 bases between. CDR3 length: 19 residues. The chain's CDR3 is CASSRTDTWGGAAGNTIYF. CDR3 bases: TGTGCCAGCAGCCGAACCGACACATGGGGAGGAGCTGCGGGAAACACCATATATTTT.

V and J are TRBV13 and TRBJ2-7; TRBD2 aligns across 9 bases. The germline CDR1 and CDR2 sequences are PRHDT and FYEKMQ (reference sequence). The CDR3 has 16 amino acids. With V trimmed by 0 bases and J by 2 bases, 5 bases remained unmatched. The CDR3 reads CASSLGASGETYEQYF. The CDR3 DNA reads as TGTGCCAGCAGCTTAGGGGCTAGCGGGGAGACCTACGAGCAGTACTTC.

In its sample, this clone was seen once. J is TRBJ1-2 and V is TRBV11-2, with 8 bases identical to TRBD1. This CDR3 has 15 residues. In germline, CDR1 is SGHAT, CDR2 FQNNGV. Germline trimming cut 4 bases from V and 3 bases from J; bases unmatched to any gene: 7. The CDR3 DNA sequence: TGTGCCAGCAGCTCCTCCGGGACAGGCTACTATGGCTACACCTTC. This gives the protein CASSSSGTGYYGYTF.

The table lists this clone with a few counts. CDR3 region: CASSGTRDGYTF. CDR3 bases: TGTGCCAGCAGCGGCACCAGGGATGGCTACACCTTC. The rearrangement links TRBV7-2 to TRBJ1-2; a possible D gene is TRBD1 (5 bases). The CDR3 contains 12 residues. From germline, CDR1 is SGHTA and CDR2 FQGNSA. V was shortened by 5 bases and J by 6 bases, with 10 bases between the two germline ends.

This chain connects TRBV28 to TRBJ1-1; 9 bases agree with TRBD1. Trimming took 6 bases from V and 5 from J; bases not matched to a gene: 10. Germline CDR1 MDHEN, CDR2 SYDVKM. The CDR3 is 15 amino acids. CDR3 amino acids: CASSPHRGRPTEAFF. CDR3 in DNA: TGTGCCAGCAGCCCCCACAGGGGGCGCCCGACTGAAGCTTTCTTT.

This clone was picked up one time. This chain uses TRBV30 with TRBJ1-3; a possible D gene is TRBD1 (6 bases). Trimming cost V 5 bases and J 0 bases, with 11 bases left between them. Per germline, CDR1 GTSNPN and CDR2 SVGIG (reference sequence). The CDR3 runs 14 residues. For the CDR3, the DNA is TGTGCCTGGGACAGGACCTACTCTGGAAACACCATATATTTT. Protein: CAWDRTYSGNTIYF.

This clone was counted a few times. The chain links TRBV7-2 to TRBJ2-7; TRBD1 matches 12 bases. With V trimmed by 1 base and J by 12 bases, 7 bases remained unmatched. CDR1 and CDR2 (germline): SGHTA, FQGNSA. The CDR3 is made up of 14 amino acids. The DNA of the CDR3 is TGTGCCAGCAGCTTAGACGGGACAGGGGGCAAGGGGTACTTC. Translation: CASSLDGTGGKGYF.

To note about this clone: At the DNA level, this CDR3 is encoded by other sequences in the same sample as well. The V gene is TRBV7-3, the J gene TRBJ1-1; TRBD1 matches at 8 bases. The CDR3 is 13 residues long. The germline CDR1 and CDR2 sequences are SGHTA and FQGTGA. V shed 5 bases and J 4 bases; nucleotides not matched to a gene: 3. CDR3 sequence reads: CASSPTGGTEAFF. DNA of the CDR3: TGTGCCAGCAGCCCAACAGGGGGCACTGAAGCTTTCTTT.

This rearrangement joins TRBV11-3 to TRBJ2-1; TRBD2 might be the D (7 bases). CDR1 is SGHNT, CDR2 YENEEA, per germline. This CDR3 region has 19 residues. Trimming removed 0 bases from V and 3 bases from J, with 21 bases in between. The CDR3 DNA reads TGTGCCAGCAGCTTAGATAGGTGGCGGGGGCGCGGGGACTACAATGAGCAGTTCTTC. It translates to CASSLDRWRGRGDYNEQFF. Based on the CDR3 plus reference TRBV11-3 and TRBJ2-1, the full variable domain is EAGVVQSPRYKIIEKKQPVAFWCNPISGHNTLYWYLQNLGQGPELLIRYENEEAVDDSQLPKDRFSAERLKGVDSTLKIQPAELGDSAVYLCASSLDRWRGRGDYNEQFFGPGTRLTVL.

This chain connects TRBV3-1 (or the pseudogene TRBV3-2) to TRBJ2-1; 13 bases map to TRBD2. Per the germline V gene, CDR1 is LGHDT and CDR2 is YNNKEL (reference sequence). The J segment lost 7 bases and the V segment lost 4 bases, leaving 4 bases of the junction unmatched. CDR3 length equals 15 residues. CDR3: CASSRTSGSLNEQFF. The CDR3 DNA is TGTGCCAGCAGCCGGACTAGCGGGAGTTTGAATGAGCAGTTCTTC.

The CDR3 DNA reads as TGTGCCAGCCAGGGGGCTCGAAATTCACCCCTCCACTTT. Protein: CASQGARNSPLHF. The rearrangement links TRBV12-3 or TRBV12-4 to TRBJ1-6; 8 bases match TRBD1. This CDR3 comprises 13 residues. The trim removed 8 bases at V and 7 bases at J, leaving 4 bases unmatched.

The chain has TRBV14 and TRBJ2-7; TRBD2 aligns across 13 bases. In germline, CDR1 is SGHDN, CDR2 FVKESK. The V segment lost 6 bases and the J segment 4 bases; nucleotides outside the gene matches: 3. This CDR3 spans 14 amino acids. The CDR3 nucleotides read TGTGCCAGCAGTCGACTAGCGGGAGGTTACGAGCAGTACTTC. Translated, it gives CASSRLAGGYEQYF. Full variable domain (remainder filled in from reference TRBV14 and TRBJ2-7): EAGVTQFPSHSVIEKGQTVTLRCDPISGHDNLYWYRRVMGKEIKFLLHFVKESKQDESGMPNNRFLAERTGGTYSTLKVQPAELEDSGVYFCASSRLAGGYEQYFGPGTRLTVT.

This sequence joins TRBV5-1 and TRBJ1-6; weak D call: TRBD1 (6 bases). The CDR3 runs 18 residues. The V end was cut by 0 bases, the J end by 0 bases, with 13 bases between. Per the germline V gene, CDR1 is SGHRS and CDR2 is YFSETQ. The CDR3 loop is CASSLAGASSSYNSPLHF. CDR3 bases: TGCGCCAGCAGCTTGGCAGGGGCATCTTCCTCCTATAATTCACCCCTCCACTTT.

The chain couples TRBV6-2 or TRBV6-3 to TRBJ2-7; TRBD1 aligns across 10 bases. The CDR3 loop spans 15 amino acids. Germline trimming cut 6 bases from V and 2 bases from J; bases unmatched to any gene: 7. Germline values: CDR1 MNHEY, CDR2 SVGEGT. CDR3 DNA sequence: TGTGCCAGCAGCCCCCGGGGACAGGGGCCCTACGAGCAGTACTTC. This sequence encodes CASSPRGQGPYEQYF.

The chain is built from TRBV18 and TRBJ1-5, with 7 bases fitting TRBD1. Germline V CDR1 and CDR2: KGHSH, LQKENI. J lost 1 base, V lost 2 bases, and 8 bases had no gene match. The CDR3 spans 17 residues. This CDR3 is CASSPETGALSNQPQHF. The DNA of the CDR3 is TGTGCCAGCTCACCAGAAACAGGGGCCCTAAGCAATCAGCCCCAGCATTTT.

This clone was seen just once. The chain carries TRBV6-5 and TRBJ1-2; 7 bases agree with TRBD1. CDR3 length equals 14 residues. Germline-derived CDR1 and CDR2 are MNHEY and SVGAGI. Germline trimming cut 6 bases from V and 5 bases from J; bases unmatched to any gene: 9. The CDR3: CASRGTAHRYGYTF. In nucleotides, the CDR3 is TGTGCCAGCAGAGGGACAGCCCACCGGTATGGCTACACCTTC.